The 17 T cell receptor beta chains presented below share a single source sample, sequenced in a study of T-cell reconstitution after alpha-beta-depleted transplantation in children. Construction of the TCRbeta library involved unique molecular identifiers. Using its own MiXCR run on the PCR reads, TCRdb lists one record per CDR3 protein. The profile covers about 190,000 distinct CDR3 sequences, with roughly 6.8% appearing a single time and approximately 2.9% taken by the ten largest. This specimen consisted of PBMCs from the stem cell graft donor, obtained from the stem cell graft. The source of these receptors is a human donor who donated a stem cell graft to a child with Wiskott-Aldrich syndrome.

This clonotype was recorded many times. This chain links TRBV12-3 or TRBV12-4 with TRBJ1-4; the D is unclear. The CDR3 runs to 12 residues. V lost 8 bases, J lost 8 bases, and 12 bases lay in between. CDR3 sequence: CASRVGGEKLFF. Here the CDR3 DNA reads TGTGCCAGCCGTGTAGGCGGGGAAAAACTGTTTTTT.

This clonotype was counted between two and nine times. V and J are TRBV6-5 and TRBJ1-1; D call uncertain. The CDR3 runs to 13 residues. Germline V gene sequence: CDR1 MNHEY, CDR2 SVGAGI. Trimming removed 6 bases at V and 4 bases at J, with 12 bases between. CDR3: CASRSGEGTEAFF. The CDR3 bases are TGTGCCAGCAGATCTGGGGAGGGCACTGAAGCTTTCTTT.

This clonotype has a count of ten or more. V gene TRBV24-1 combines with J gene TRBJ2-1, with D maybe TRBD1 (6 bases). Germline V CDR1 and CDR2: KGHDR, SFDVKD. The V and J ends lost 2 bases and 6 bases respectively, with 19 bases between them. The CDR3 extends over 17 amino acids. The CDR3 bases are TGTGCCACCAGTGATTCTCTCCGAGGGGGACGAGTCAATGAGCAGTTCTTC. It translates to CATSDSLRGGRVNEQFF.

This clonotype occurred many times. This chain joins TRBV29-1 and TRBJ2-1; TRBD2 aligns across 7 bases. The junction had 6 bases not matched to a gene; V was cut back by 6 bases and J by 4 bases. Germline values: CDR1 SQVTM, CDR2 ANQGSEA. The CDR3 runs to 13 residues. The chain's CDR3 is CSVLADPYNEQFF. The CDR3 DNA reads TGCAGCGTCCTAGCGGATCCTTACAATGAGCAGTTCTTC.

There are many counts of this clonotype. V usage is TRBV20-1 and J usage is TRBJ2-7; 10 bases fit TRBD1. CDR1 and CDR2 (germline): DFQATT, SNEGSKA (reference sequence). The CDR3 is 13 residues long. The V segment lost 4 bases and the J segment 5 bases; nucleotides outside the gene matches: 5. CDR3 in amino acids: CSATGTGADEQYF. The CDR3 DNA follows: TGCAGTGCTACCGGGACAGGGGCCGACGAGCAGTACTTC.

In its sample, this clonotype was seen many times. J is TRBJ2-1 and V is TRBV3-1; 11 nucleotides align to TRBD2. The germline V gene encodes CDR1 LGHDT and CDR2 YNNKEL (reference sequence). V was clipped by 8 bases and J by 3 bases; unmatched bases: 6. This CDR3 comprises 15 residues. The CDR3 sequence: CASASTSGVYNEQFF. DNA of the CDR3: TGTGCCAGCGCCTCGACTAGCGGGGTCTACAATGAGCAGTTCTTC.

The chain is built from TRBV5-1 and TRBJ1-2, with D unclear. CDR3 length: 14 amino acids. Trimming cost V 4 bases and J 1 base, with 11 bases left between them. CDR1 SGHRS and CDR2 YFSETQ come from the germline V gene. This CDR3 is CASSGLRGNYGYTF. In DNA, the CDR3 is TGCGCCAGCAGCGGACTGCGGGGTAACTATGGCTACACCTTC.

V gene TRBV5-1 combines with J gene TRBJ2-3; no clear D gene. Trimming removed 4 bases from V and 2 bases from J, with 17 bases in between. Germline CDR1 SGHRS, CDR2 YFSETQ. CDR3 length: 16 amino acids. CDR3 sequence (DNA): TGCGCCAGCAGCATTTCTCCGCTTCCCGACACAGATACGCAGTATTTT. Its protein is CASSISPLPDTDTQYF.

This clonotype was seen repeatedly, ten times or more. The chain is built from TRBV12-3 or TRBV12-4 and TRBJ2-1; 10 bases agree with TRBD1. V lost 7 bases, J lost 3 bases, and 6 bases stayed unmatched. The CDR3 totals 15 residues. The CDR3 protein is CASTPRDRGYNEQFF. CDR3 bases: TGTGCCAGCACCCCCCGGGACAGGGGCTACAATGAGCAGTTCTTC.

Concerning this clonotype: No conserved phenylalanine or tryptophan ends this CDR3, so it is likely a read error. No DNA is shown, since the ends of the CDR3 on it are uncertain; the CDR3 is the one TCRdb lists. CDR3 in amino acids: CASSKARGDPI. V usage is TRBV21-1 and J usage is TRBJ2-1; the table names TRBD2, a call not compared with the DNA. TRBV21-1 is designated a pseudogene. The CDR3 is made up of 11 amino acids, end residues included.

This clonotype was found many times. This chain links TRBV28 with TRBJ2-3; 7 bases fit TRBD1. CDR3 length equals 18 residues. CDR1 MDHEN and CDR2 SYDVKM come from the germline V gene. The trim removed 2 bases at V and 2 bases at J, leaving 13 bases unmatched. CDR3 region: CASSLGITGTASTDTQYF. The DNA of the CDR3 is TGTGCCAGCAGTTTAGGAATAACCGGGACAGCCTCCACAGATACGCAGTATTTT.

This clonotype came up many times. The J gene is TRBJ2-7, the V gene TRBV7-2; a weak D match, TRBD1 (6 bases). Germline CDR1 reads SGHTA; CDR2 reads FQGNSA. Trimming left V 2 bases short and J 7 bases short, with 15 bases between. This CDR3 is 14 amino acids long. In DNA form, the CDR3 reads TGTGCCAGCAGCTTAAGGAACAGGGAAAATGAGCAGTACTTC. Translation: CASSLRNRENEQYF.

This clonotype was observed at least ten times. The chain recombines TRBV12-3 or TRBV12-4 with TRBJ2-7, with D unclear. The CDR3 extends over 14 amino acids. Trimming took 5 bases from V and 2 from J, leaving 13 bases between them. CDR3 region: CASSDPQATYEQYF. DNA of the CDR3: TGTGCCAGCAGTGATCCCCAGGCGACCTACGAGCAGTACTTC.

This clonotype was detected ten times or more. The J gene is TRBJ2-2, the V gene TRBV5-1; D is unresolved. This CDR3 region has 11 residues. V was pared by 2 bases and J by 6 bases, with 2 bases between. Germline V gene lookup returns CDR1 SGHRS and CDR2 YFSETQ. The CDR3 region has the DNA TGCGCCAGCAGCTTTGCCGGGGAGCTGTTTTTT. Its translation: CASSFAGELFF.

This clonotype was seen ten or more times. This sequence joins TRBV7-2 and TRBJ2-1, with a weak D call TRBD1 (6 bases). CDR3 length: 15 amino acids. Trimming shortened V by 5 bases and J by 6 bases, and 17 bases separated the two germline ends. The germline CDR1 and CDR2 sequences are SGHTA and FQGNSA. This CDR3 reads CASSPRTRGINEQFF. CDR3 sequence (DNA): TGTGCCAGCAGCCCGAGAACCAGGGGAATCAATGAGCAGTTCTTC.

This clonotype was counted only a few times. V is TRBV5-1 and J is TRBJ1-5; possibly TRBD1 for D (6 bases). V lost 5 bases and J lost 4, with 10 bases in between. The germline V gene encodes CDR1 SGHRS and CDR2 YFSETQ. This CDR3 comprises 13 residues. CDR3 sequence: CASSGGQNQPQHF. CDR3 bases: TGCGCCAGCAGTGGGGGGCAAAATCAGCCCCAGCATTTT.

Points on this clonotype: This could be a read error, since a much larger clone is one nucleotide away. The rearrangement joins TRBV7-8 to TRBJ2-2; 7 bases line up with TRBD1. CDR1 is SGHVS and CDR2 is FQNEAQ in the germline V gene. V was clipped by 1 base and J by 4 bases; unmatched bases: 6. The CDR3 has 16 amino acids. In DNA form, the CDR3 reads TGTGCCAGCAGCTTAGGCTGGGCAGGGGGCACCGGGGAGCTGTTTTTT. This codes for CASSLGWAGGTGELFF.